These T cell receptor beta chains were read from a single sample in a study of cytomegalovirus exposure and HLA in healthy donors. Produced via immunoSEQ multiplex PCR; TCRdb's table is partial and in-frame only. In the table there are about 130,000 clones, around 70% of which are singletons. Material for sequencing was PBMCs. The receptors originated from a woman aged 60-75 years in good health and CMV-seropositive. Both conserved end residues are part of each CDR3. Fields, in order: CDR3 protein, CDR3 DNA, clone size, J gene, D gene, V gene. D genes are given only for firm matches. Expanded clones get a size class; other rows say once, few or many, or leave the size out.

CASSLGGGPGELFF	TGTGCCAGCAGTCTCGGGGGGGGCCCCGGGGAGCTGTTTTTT	.	TRBJ2-2	TRBD2	TRBV27
CASKSLTRTGDSGYTF	TGTGCCAGTAAATCACTAACCAGGACAGGGGACTCTGGCTACACCTTC	.	TRBJ1-2	TRBD1	TRBV19
CASSFGTSDGGTGELFF	TGCGCCAGCAGCTTCGGGACTAGCGATGGGGGCACCGGGGAGCTGTTTTTT	few	TRBJ2-2	TRBD2	TRBV5-1
CASSYSSNRIEKLFF	TGTGCCAGCAGTTACTCGAGTAACAGGATTGAAAAACTGTTTTTT	few	TRBJ1-4	.	TRBV6-5
CASSGQYLGPQHF	TGTGCCAGCAGTGGTCAATACCTAGGGCCCCAGCATTTT	.	TRBJ1-5	.	TRBV6-5
CATRGSGTKTQYF	TGTGCCACCAGGGGATCGGGTACGAAGACCCAGTACTTC	.	TRBJ2-5	.	TRBV19
CASSAVGYNSPLHF	TGTGCCAGCTCTGCGGTGGGTTATAATTCACCCCTCCACTTT	.	TRBJ1-6	.	TRBV6-4
CASSLGPGQGPGYTF	TGTGCCAGCAGCTTAGGCCCGGGACAGGGACCCGGCTACACCTTC	.	TRBJ1-2	TRBD1	TRBV11-2
CASSRTGGSSEAFF	TGTGCCAGCAGTCGAACAGGGGGTAGCAGTGAAGCTTTCTTT	.	TRBJ1-1	TRBD1	TRBV6-5
CASSYSGLSNVLTF	TGTGCCAGCAGTTACTCCGGACTCTCCAACGTCCTGACTTTC	.	TRBJ2-6	.	TRBV6-5
CASSDPGQGASYEQYF	TGTGCCAGCAGTGACCCGGGACAGGGGGCCTCCTACGAGCAGTACTTC	.	TRBJ2-7	TRBD1	TRBV7-2
CASSLGTSGKTGDEQFF	TGCGCCAGCAGCTTGGGGACTAGCGGAAAGACGGGCGATGAGCAGTTCTTC	.	TRBJ2-1	TRBD2	TRBV5-1
CASSLEIRNTIYF	TGTGCCAGCAGCTTAGAAATAAGAAACACCATATATTTT	.	TRBJ1-3	.	TRBV7-2
CASSSVSDFRTDTQYF	TGTGCCAGCAGCTCGGTATCGGACTTCCGCACAGATACGCAGTATTTT	.	TRBJ2-3	.	TRBV7-8
CASRGRGRYEQYF	TGTGCCAGCCGGGGCAGGGGTCGCTACGAGCAGTACTTC	.	TRBJ2-7	.	TRBV27
CASSLAASGGFGNEQFF	TGTGCTAGCAGCTTAGCTGCTAGCGGGGGGTTTGGCAATGAGCAGTTCTTC	.	TRBJ2-1	TRBD2	TRBV7-7
CASSLGAGTGYGYTF	TGTGCCAGCAGCTTAGGGGCGGGGACCGGGTATGGCTACACCTTC	.	TRBJ1-2	.	TRBV5-4
CASIPRDRGSYGYTF	TGTGCCAGCATTCCCCGGGACAGGGGCTCCTATGGCTACACCTTC	.	TRBJ1-2	TRBD1	TRBV6-1
CASSFRLAGGQDTQYF	TGCGCCAGCAGCTTCAGACTAGCGGGGGGGCAAGATACGCAGTATTTT	few	TRBJ2-3	TRBD2	TRBV5-1
CASNPRGNTEAFF	TGTGCCAGCAATCCCCGGGGGAACACTGAAGCTTTCTTT	.	TRBJ1-1	.	TRBV6-5
CASSPLTGDEGTEAFF	TGTGCCAGCAGCCCCTTGACAGGGGATGAGGGCACTGAAGCTTTCTTT	.	TRBJ1-1	TRBD1	TRBV14
CASSQGSLSSGSEQFF	TGTGCCAGCAGCCAAGGTTCCCTCTCGTCAGGCTCTGAGCAGTTCTTC	.	TRBJ2-1	.	TRBV4-2
CASSLGQGSSYNSPLHF	TGTGCCAGCAGTTTAGGGCAGGGGAGCTCCTATAATTCACCCCTCCACTTT	.	TRBJ1-6	.	TRBV27
CASSQRTGYEQYF	TGTGCCAGCAGCCAACGGACAGGCTACGAGCAGTACTTC	.	TRBJ2-7	TRBD1	TRBV11-3
CASSYDRDGEKLFF	TGTGCCAGCAGTTACGACAGGGACGGGGAAAAACTGTTTTTT	.	TRBJ1-4	TRBD1	TRBV6-6
CASSLRAAAGGQGDTQYF	TGCGCCAGCAGCTTAAGGGCGGCCGCCGGGGGGCAAGGAGATACGCAGTATTTT	.	TRBJ2-3	.	TRBV5-1
CASSFGGSPKEKLFF	TGTGCCAGCAGCTTCGGCGGAAGCCCCAAGGAAAAACTGTTTTTT	few	TRBJ1-4	.	TRBV13
CAIRHSTNEKLFF	TGTGCCATCCGACACTCAACTAATGAAAAACTGTTTTTT	.	TRBJ1-4	.	TRBV10-3
CASSPKGGTEAFF	TGTGCCAGCTCACCCAAAGGGGGCACTGAAGCTTTCTTT	few	TRBJ1-1	.	TRBV18
CASSVESGSGGSRFDEQFF	TGTGCCAGCAGCGTAGAATCTGGTAGCGGGGGCTCAAGATTCGATGAGCAGTTCTTC	.	TRBJ2-1	TRBD2	TRBV9
CASSLSPQGASYGYTF	TGCGCCAGCAGCTTGAGTCCGCAGGGGGCCTCCTATGGCTACACCTTC	.	TRBJ1-2	TRBD1	TRBV5-1
CASSLKQGKGQPQHF	TGTGCCAGCAGCTTAAAGCAGGGAAAGGGACAGCCCCAGCATTTT	.	TRBJ1-5	.	TRBV7-3
CASSRTGTGGSANYGYTF	TGTGCCAGCTCACGCACCGGGACAGGGGGCTCAGCTAACTATGGCTACACCTTC	.	TRBJ1-2	TRBD1	TRBV18
CASNEMGGGYGYTF	TGTGCCAGCAATGAAATGGGGGGTGGGTATGGCTACACCTTC	.	TRBJ1-2	.	TRBV2
CATSPSVDTQYF	TGTGCCACCAGCCCCTCCGTGGATACGCAGTATTTT	few	TRBJ2-3	.	TRBV15
CASSDTGPQPQHF	TGCGCCAGCAGCGACACAGGGCCGCAGCCCCAGCATTTT	.	TRBJ1-5	.	TRBV10-1
CASSRRGSSSYEQYF	TGTGCCAGCAGCCGCAGGGGCAGTAGCTCCTACGAGCAGTACTTC	.	TRBJ2-7	.	TRBV7-9
CASSLDPVYGYTF	TGCGCCAGCAGCTTGGACCCGGTTTATGGCTACACCTTC	few	TRBJ1-2	.	TRBV5-1
CSVPGQGAVNTEAFF	TGCAGCGTCCCGGGACAGGGGGCAGTAAACACTGAAGCTTTCTTT	.	TRBJ1-1	TRBD1	TRBV29-1
CASRAGVTYNEQFF	TGCGCCAGCAGGGCAGGGGTTACATACAATGAGCAGTTCTTC	.	TRBJ2-1	.	TRBV5-1
CASSSGPGNTIYF	TGCGCCAGCTCCTCAGGGCCTGGAAACACCATATATTTT	.	TRBJ1-3	.	TRBV10-1
CASEAGDSPRKLFF	TGTGCCAGTGAAGCGGGGGACAGCCCTAGGAAACTGTTTTTT	.	TRBJ1-4	TRBD1	TRBV19
CASSLGQGVFYEQYF	TGTGCCAGCAGCCTCGGACAGGGGGTTTTCTACGAGCAGTACTTC	.	TRBJ2-7	TRBD1	TRBV5-6